The following is a T cell receptor beta chain sequence with its context. The clone's antigen remains unknown. Base qualities were left out, and no much larger clone turns up one base away. The CDR3 regions of human TCRbeta chains were analyzed by immunosequencing. Processing in the source paper ran as follows. TCRs in the repertoires were matched against a reference library of SARS-CoV-2-specific TCRs that had been generated with the MIRA antigen-specificity platform. Breadth was defined as the fraction of unique TCRs that were SARS-CoV-2-associated, and depth was defined as the fraction of total T cells that were SARS-CoV-2-associated. Using the MIRA data, each spike-specific TCR was mapped to the spike region that the TCR reacts to and placed in a CD4 or CD8 class. Log10-transformed breadth and depth values were compared by one-way ANOVA with Sidak's multiple comparisons tests. TCRdb mirrors the immuneACCESS table, restricted to in-frame sequences. Some clones are absent from its copies; in checked studies, under half trace to an unresolved V gene, and the reason for the others is unknown. From that table come the V and J calls and clone size; the DNA was used to work out D and trimming. This sample gives tens of thousands of clones in total; about 90% of them show up just once. The top ten clonotypes cover roughly 5% of the sample.

The time point label for this specimen denotes: baseline before first vaccination. The vaccinee samples were drawn from two UK trials, COV001 and COV002, one of which was a single-blind randomized controlled phase 2/3 trial testing AZD1222 (ChAdOx1 nCoV-19) in healthy adults. For TCRbeta chain sequencing, PBMC samples from trial participants were taken at day 0 and at day 28 after the second dose. This entry is derived from a study of T cell responses to AZD1222 COVID-19 vaccine (dated by TCRdb to about 2021). About the study as a whole: AZD1222 recipients whose second dose came at about 4 weeks and those whose second dose came at about 12 weeks were combined into one group, since spike-specific TCR depth and breadth did not differ between the two schedules. A total of 230 or so trial participants underwent TCR sequencing, of whom 200 to 220 received two doses of AZD1222 and about 26 received two doses of the MenACWY control vaccine. Trial participants were enrolled by age into subgroups of 18-55, 56-69 and 70-plus years, and 148, 28 and 57 TCR-sequenced participants, respectively, were included in these subgroups.

Results the study describes overall, beyond this receptor: No day 14 peak-response samples were available, so repertoires were characterized only after the peak T cell response. Reportedly, almost half of the unique spike-specific TCRs recognized epitopes lying outside the regions that are mutated in the B.1.351 and B.1.1.7 variants. Only a handful of AZD1222 recipients were SARS-CoV-2 seropositive at baseline, limiting conclusions about previously exposed vaccinees. CD4 TCRs associated with the vaccine covered the entire spike protein, and the dominant responses were in regions 160-218 and 743-854. After two AZD1222 doses, spike-specific TCR breadth and depth were significantly higher than at day 0 and than in MenACWY recipients. In the small 56-69-year group, the increase in depth fell short of significance, most likely because of low power. Participants were mostly white British and included more females than males, and it was suggested by the authors that clonal diversity may have been underestimated.

CDR1 and CDR2, per the germline V gene (reference sequence), are LNHDA and SQIVND. The cysteine opens and the phenylalanine closes a CDR3 of 14 amino acids. This entry keeps only the CDR3 DNA: 42 bases, framed from base 1. Ends trimmed: V by 10 bases, J by 0 bases; bases unmatched to a gene: 6. This TCR came from an adult in good health. Sequenced here: peripheral blood, sampled on day 0 of AZD1222 vaccination. This chain is built from TRBV19 and TRBJ1-5; 7 bases in between match TRBD1. CDR3 sequence: CAIGTANSNQPQHF. In nucleotides, the sequence is TGTGCCATCGGGACAGCGAATAGCAATCAGCCCCAGCATTTT.